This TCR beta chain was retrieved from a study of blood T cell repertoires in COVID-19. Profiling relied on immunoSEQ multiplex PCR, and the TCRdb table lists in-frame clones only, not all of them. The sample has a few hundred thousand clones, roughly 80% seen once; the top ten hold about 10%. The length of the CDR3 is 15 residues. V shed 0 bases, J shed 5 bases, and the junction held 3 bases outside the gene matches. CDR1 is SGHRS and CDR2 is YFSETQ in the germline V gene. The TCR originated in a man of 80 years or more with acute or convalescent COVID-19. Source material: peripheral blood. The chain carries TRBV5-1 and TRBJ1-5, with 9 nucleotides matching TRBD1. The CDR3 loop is CASSLEGTGYQPQHF. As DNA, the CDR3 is TGCGCCAGCAGCTTGGAGGGGACAGGGTATCAGCCCCAGCATTTT.